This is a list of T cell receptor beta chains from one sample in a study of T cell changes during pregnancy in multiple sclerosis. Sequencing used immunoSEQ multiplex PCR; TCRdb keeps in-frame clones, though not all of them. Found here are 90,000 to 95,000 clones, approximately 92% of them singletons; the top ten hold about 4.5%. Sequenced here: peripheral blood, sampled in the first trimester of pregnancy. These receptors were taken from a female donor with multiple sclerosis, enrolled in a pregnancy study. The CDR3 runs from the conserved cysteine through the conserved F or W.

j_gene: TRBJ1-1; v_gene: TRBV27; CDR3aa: CASSLDRAYGTEAFF
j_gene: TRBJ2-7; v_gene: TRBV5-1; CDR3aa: CASSLTSGYYEQYF
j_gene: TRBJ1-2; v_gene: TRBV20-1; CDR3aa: CSAPRDGYTF
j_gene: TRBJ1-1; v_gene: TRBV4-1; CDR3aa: CASSPQTGNTEAFF
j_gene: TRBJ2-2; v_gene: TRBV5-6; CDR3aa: CASSLVGDVPTGELFF
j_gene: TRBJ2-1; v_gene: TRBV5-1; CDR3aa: CASRSGYNEQFF
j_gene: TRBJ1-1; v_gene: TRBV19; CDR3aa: CASSIGNTAFF
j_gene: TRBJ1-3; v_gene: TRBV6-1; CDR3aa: CASSGAGLGNTIYF
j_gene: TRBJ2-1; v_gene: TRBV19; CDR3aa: CATLDGSSYNEQFF
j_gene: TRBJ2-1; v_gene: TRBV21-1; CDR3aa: CASTYNEQFF
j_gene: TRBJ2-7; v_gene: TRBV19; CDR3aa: CASSMDRSYEQYF
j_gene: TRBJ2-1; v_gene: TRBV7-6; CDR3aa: CASGRTGYNEQFF
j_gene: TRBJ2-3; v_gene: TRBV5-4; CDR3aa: CASSLDGSEVSDTQYF
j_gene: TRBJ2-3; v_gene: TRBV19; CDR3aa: CASSLGLAGSPTDTQYF
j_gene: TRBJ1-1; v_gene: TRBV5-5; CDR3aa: CASSLAGRDTEAFF
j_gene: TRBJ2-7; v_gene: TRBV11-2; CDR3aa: CASSLVEPNEQYF
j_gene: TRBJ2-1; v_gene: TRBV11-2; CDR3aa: CASSLQALSYNEQFF
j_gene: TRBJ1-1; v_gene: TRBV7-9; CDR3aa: CASTSITTGWNTEAFF
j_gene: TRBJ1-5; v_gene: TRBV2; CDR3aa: CASSVLGQGGQPQHF
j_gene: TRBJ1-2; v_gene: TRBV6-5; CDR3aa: CASSTIPGQPYTF
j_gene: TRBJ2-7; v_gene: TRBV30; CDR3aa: CAWSGGAGGYEQYF
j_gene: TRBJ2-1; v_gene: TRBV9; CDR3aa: CASSPRENEQFF
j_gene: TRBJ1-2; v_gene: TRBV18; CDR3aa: CASSLSTGNYGYTF
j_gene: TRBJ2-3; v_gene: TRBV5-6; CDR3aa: CASSLWAGGDRADTQYF
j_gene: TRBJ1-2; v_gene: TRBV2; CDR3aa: CASSYDREYTF
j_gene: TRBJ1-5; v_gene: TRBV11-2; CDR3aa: CASSRLGGPTEPQHF
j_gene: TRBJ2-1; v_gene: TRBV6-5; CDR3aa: CASSSTGEQFF
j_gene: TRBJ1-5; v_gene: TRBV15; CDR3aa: CATSRDDDRGLGGNQPQHF
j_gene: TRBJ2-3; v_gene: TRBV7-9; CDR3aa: CASTPHGEGGTTDTQYF
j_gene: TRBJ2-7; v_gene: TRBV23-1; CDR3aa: CASSPGESSYEQYF
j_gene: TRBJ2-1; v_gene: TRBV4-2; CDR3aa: CASSHPGIDEQFF
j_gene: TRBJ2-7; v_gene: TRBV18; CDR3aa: CASSPLEQVTSYEQYF
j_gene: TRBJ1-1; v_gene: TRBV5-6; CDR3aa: CASSGGGFEAFF
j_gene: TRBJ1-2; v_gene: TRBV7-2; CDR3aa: CASSLGGARFGYTF
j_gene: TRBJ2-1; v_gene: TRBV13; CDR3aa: CASREDRGAYNEQFF
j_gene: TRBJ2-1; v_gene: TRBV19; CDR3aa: CASSIGGGYNEQFF
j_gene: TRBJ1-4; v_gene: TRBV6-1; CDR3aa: CASSRRGLDEKLFF